This passage covers 20 T cell receptor beta chains from one sample sequenced in a study of cytomegalovirus exposure and HLA in healthy donors. This table comes from immunoSEQ multiplex PCR, and its TCRdb copy is limited to in-frame clones, with some not included. The table lists about 74,000 clones, about 93% of them singletons. Material: PBMCs. The receptor set was obtained from a man aged 18 to 29 in good health and CMV-seropositive.

The DNA for the CDR3 is TGCGCCAGCAGTGAAGAAGGCAGGGCCTCTACAGATACGCAGTATTTT. Protein product: CASSEEGRASTDTQYF. The chain is built from TRBV10-2 and TRBJ2-3, with D perhaps TRBD1 (5 bases). Trimming took 3 bases from V and 3 from J, leaving 16 bases between them. Germline V gene lookup returns CDR1 WSHSY and CDR2 SAAADI. CDR3 length: 16 residues.

The chain carries TRBV7-9 and TRBJ1-4; D not resolved. Germline-derived CDR1 and CDR2 are SEHNR and FQNEAQ (reference sequence). The CDR3 is 17 residues long. V was pared by 3 bases and J by 5 bases, with 19 bases between. The CDR3 nucleotides are TGTGCCAGCAGCTTCCCCCTCGCCGGGGTGAGGAATGAAAAACTGTTTTTT. This gives the protein CASSFPLAGVRNEKLFF.

J is TRBJ2-3 and V is TRBV7-9; no reliable D call. There are 14 residues in the CDR3. The V and J ends lost 5 bases and 2 bases respectively, with 11 bases between them. From germline, CDR1 is SEHNR and CDR2 FQNEAQ (reference sequence). CDR3 sequence (DNA): TGTGCCAGCAGCCTGACATCCGACACAGATACGCAGTATTTT. This codes for CASSLTSDTDTQYF. Using reference TRBV7-9 and TRBJ2-3 for the parts outside the CDR3, the full variable domain is DTGVSQNPRHKITKRGQNVTFRCDPISEHNRLYWYRQTLGQGPEFLTYFQNEAQLEKSRLLSDRFSAERPKGSFSTLEIQRTEQGDSAMYLCASSLTSDTDTQYFGPGTRLTVL.

This chain links TRBV6-1 with TRBJ2-3; the match to TRBD2 covers 10 bases. The germline gives CDR1 MNHNS, CDR2 SASEGT. With V trimmed by 1 base and J by 4 bases, 2 bases remained unmatched. The CDR3 is made up of 15 amino acids. CDR3 DNA sequence: TGTGCCAGCAGTGAAGTAGCGGGAGGTGCAGATACGCAGTATTTT. As protein: CASSEVAGGADTQYF.

CDR3 in DNA: TGTGCCAGCAGCTTGGGCGGGGGGCTCACTGAAGCTTTCTTT. Its protein product is CASSLGGGLTEAFF. This chain joins TRBV5-6 and TRBJ1-1; TRBD1 might be the D (6 bases). The CDR3 runs 14 residues. CDR1 and CDR2 from the germline V gene are SGHDT and YYEEEE. V was trimmed by 0 bases and J by 4 bases, leaving 10 bases between them.

V and J are TRBV6-5 and TRBJ1-1; 10 positions match TRBD1. The CDR3 runs to 14 residues. Germline trimming cut 7 bases from V and 4 bases from J; bases unmatched to any gene: 6. In germline, CDR1 is MNHEY, CDR2 SVGAGI. The CDR3 sequence: CASNPDRGGTEAFF. DNA for the CDR3: TGTGCCAGCAACCCGGACAGGGGGGGCACTGAAGCTTTCTTT.

The gene calls are TRBV2 and TRBJ2-5; 10 nucleotides align to TRBD2. The CDR3 covers 15 residues. CDR1 SNHLY and CDR2 FYNNEI come from the germline V gene. The trim removed 4 bases at V and 5 bases at J, leaving 7 bases unmatched. The CDR3 bases are TGTGCCAGCAGTGGAAGCGGGAGGGCCTTTGAGACCCAGTACTTC. Its translation is CASSGSGRAFETQYF.

CDR3 amino acids: CASSLAPPGTNKETQYF. The CDR3 DNA sequence: TGTGCCAGCAGCTTAGCGCCCCCCGGGACTAATAAAGAGACCCAGTACTTC. This rearrangement joins TRBV7-8 to TRBJ2-5, with 7 bases identical to TRBD2. Germline V gene lookup returns CDR1 SGHVS and CDR2 FQNEAQ. V dropped 0 bases and J dropped 3; count of bases not matched to a gene: 10. The CDR3 is 17 amino acids.

V gene TRBV5-1 combines with J gene TRBJ2-5; D gene uncertain. The germline V gene encodes CDR1 SGHRS and CDR2 YFSETQ. Trimming shortened V by 0 bases and J by 5 bases, and 14 bases separated the two germline ends. This CDR3 has 15 amino acids. The CDR3 region has the DNA TGCGCCAGCAGCTTGGGTGGCCCGGTCGGGGAGACCCAGTACTTC. It yields the protein CASSLGGPVGETQYF.

V gene TRBV2 combines with J gene TRBJ1-5, with 7 bases that match TRBD1. This CDR3 comprises 15 residues. Germline-derived CDR1 and CDR2 are SNHLY and FYNNEI. V shed 6 bases and J 2 bases; nucleotides not matched to a gene: 7. CDR3 sequence: CASRENRGGNQPQHF. The DNA for the CDR3 is TGTGCCAGCAGAGAAAACAGGGGTGGCAATCAGCCCCAGCATTTT. Based on the CDR3 plus reference TRBV2 and TRBJ1-5, the full variable domain is EPEVTQTPSHQVTQMGQEVILRCVPISNHLYFYWYRQILGQKVEFLVSFYNNEISEKSEIFDDQFSVERPDGSNFTLKIRSTKLEDSAMYFCASRENRGGNQPQHFGDGTRLSIL.

This clone occurred a few times. The DNA for the CDR3 is TGTGCCAGCAGCCAGACAGGGTTCGGCCTCGAGCAGTACTTC. It specifies CASSQTGFGLEQYF. The chain is built from TRBV28 and TRBJ2-7; TRBD1 matches at 7 bases. The CDR3 is made up of 14 amino acids. The germline V gene encodes CDR1 MDHEN and CDR2 SYDVKM. Trimming removed 6 bases from V and 6 bases from J; junction bases left unmatched: 11.

The V call is TRBV2, the J call TRBJ2-3; D remains ambiguous. CDR3 length: 13 amino acids. CDR1 and CDR2 (germline): SNHLY, FYNNEI. Between the trimmed V and J ends, which lost 3 bases and 4 bases, there was a span of 8 bases. CDR3 in amino acids: CASSEFGPDTQYF. In nucleotides, the CDR3 is TGTGCCAGCAGTGAGTTTGGGCCAGATACGCAGTATTTT.

The J gene is TRBJ2-1, the V gene TRBV19; 12 bases align to TRBD2. The CDR3 is made up of 15 amino acids. V was clipped by 3 bases and J by 7 bases; unmatched bases: 4. Per germline, CDR1 LNHDA and CDR2 SQIVND (reference sequence). CDR3 bases: TGTGCCAGTAGTATTAGGGGGACTAGCGGGAATGAGCAGTTCTTC. It specifies CASSIRGTSGNEQFF.

In its sample, this clone was seen once. This chain connects TRBV2 to TRBJ2-5; 10 bases map to TRBD2. Germline lookup yields CDR1 SNHLY and CDR2 FYNNEI. The CDR3 loop spans 14 amino acids. The J segment lost 4 bases and the V segment lost 7 bases, leaving 6 bases of the junction unmatched. CDR3 nucleotide sequence: TGTGCCAGCACCGTAGCGGGAGGAAGAGAGACCCAGTACTTC. Encoded protein: CASTVAGGRETQYF.

The V call is TRBV6-1, the J call TRBJ2-7, with 7 bases identical to TRBD2. The CDR3 is made up of 14 amino acids. Germline V gene data show CDR1 as MNHNS and CDR2 as SASEGT. Trimming took 5 bases from V and 3 from J; bases not matched to a gene: 7. CDR3 protein: CASSWMSGDYEQYF. The CDR3 coding sequence is TGTGCCAGCAGTTGGATGAGCGGGGACTACGAGCAGTACTTC.

V usage is TRBV6-1 and J usage is TRBJ2-7; no reliable D call. The germline V gene has CDR1 MNHNS and CDR2 SASEGT. This CDR3 has 17 amino acids. V lost 3 bases to trimming and J lost 4 bases, with 22 bases between them. For the CDR3, the DNA is TGTGCCAGCAGTGATCTTCCCGGTGGTGGGCCCCCTTACGAGCAGTACTTC. It specifies CASSDLPGGGPPYEQYF.

This chain joins TRBV5-4 and TRBJ1-4, with TRBD1 identical over 9 bases. V lost 4 bases and J lost 8; bases outside the gene matches: 9. Germline V CDR1 and CDR2: SGHNT, YYREEE (reference sequence). CDR3 length equals 15 residues. The CDR3: CASSQPGTGNEKLFF. CDR3 DNA sequence: TGTGCCAGCAGCCAACCCGGGACAGGGAACGAAAAACTGTTTTTT.

The chain has TRBV27 and TRBJ2-1; 8 nucleotides match TRBD2. The germline V gene encodes CDR1 MNHEY and CDR2 SMNVEV (reference sequence). V trimming: 0 bases; J trimming: 5 bases; junction bases outside the gene matches: 6. The CDR3 is 16 amino acids. The chain's CDR3 is CASSLSAGTRDNEQFF. The CDR3 DNA reads as TGTGCCAGCAGTTTATCGGCCGGGACTAGAGACAATGAGCAGTTCTTC.

CDR3 amino acids: CATTPGGFRAGVTGELFF. Here the CDR3 DNA reads TGTGCCACTACCCCGGGGGGCTTCCGGGCAGGGGTAACCGGGGAGCTGTTTTTT. The chain has TRBV10-3 and TRBJ2-2; D may be TRBD2 (7 bases). The germline CDR1 and CDR2 sequences are ENHRY and SYGVKD. This CDR3 region has 18 residues. V was shortened by 10 bases and J by 5 bases, with 29 bases between the two germline ends.

The rearrangement joins TRBV10-3 to TRBJ1-5, with 9 bases aligning to TRBD1. CDR3 length equals 18 residues. The germline V gene encodes CDR1 ENHRY and CDR2 SYGVKD. The J segment lost 2 bases and the V segment lost 6 bases, leaving 14 bases of the junction unmatched. The CDR3 reads CAISDSGTGMSRNQPQHF. The CDR3, as DNA: TGTGCCATCAGCGATTCCGGGACAGGGATGTCGCGCAATCAGCCCCAGCATTTT.